This is a list of T cell receptor beta chains from one sample in a study of yellow fever vaccine responses in identical twins. TCRdb reanalysed the RT-PCR reads using MiXCR and keeps one entry per CDR3 protein. The sample has about 18,000 distinct CDR3 sequences, 60% to 70% seen once; the top ten hold approximately 8%. This sample comprised T cells from blood (PBMCs), unsorted or a sorted subset (not recorded which), obtained before or after yellow fever vaccination (not recorded which). The receptors were gathered from a woman aged 18 to 35 who received the yellow fever vaccine. CDR3s include the opening cysteine and the closing phenylalanine or tryptophan. D genes are given only for firm matches. Only some rows state a clone size, as once, few, many or a class for expanded clones.

d_call clone_size j_call v_call cdr3_nt cdr3_aa
. . TRBJ2-1 TRBV29-1 TGCAGCGGTAGATCCCGTGAGCAGTTCTTC CSGRSREQFF
TRBD2 . TRBJ2-7 TRBV6-1 TGTGCCAGCAGCCCCGGACTAGCGGTCTCCTACGAGCAGTACTTC CASSPGLAVSYEQYF
TRBD1 . TRBJ1-2 TRBV18 TGTGCCAGCTCACAAAAACCAGGGGGCTATGGCTACACCTTC CASSQKPGGYGYTF
TRBD1 few TRBJ2-1 TRBV20-1 TGCAGTGCTAGAGGACAGGGGAGCACCTACAATGAGCAGTTCTTC CSARGQGSTYNEQFF
TRBD2 . TRBJ2-1 TRBV11-2 TGTGCCAGCAGTCCCCGGACTAGTGAGGCCCTTGAGCAGTTCTTC CASSPRTSEALEQFF
. . TRBJ2-2 TRBV6-9 TGTGCCAGCAGTTATAGGTCGAACACCGGGGAGCTGTTTTTT CASSYRSNTGELFF
TRBD2 few TRBJ2-3 TRBV7-6 TGTGCCAGCAGCTTAGCGTGGGCTAGCGGGGCAACAGATACGCAGTATTTT CASSLAWASGATDTQYF
. . TRBJ1-5 TRBV20-1 TGCTCATTGGACAATCTACACAATAGATATCAGCCCCAGCATTTT CSLDNLHNRYQPQHF
. . TRBJ2-1 TRBV6-2/TRBV6-3 TGTGCCAGCAGTACCTACGGCAATGAGCAGTTCTTC CASSTYGNEQFF
. once TRBJ2-1 TRBV12-3/TRBV12-4 TGTGCCAGCAGTTTAGAAAGTGTCAATGAGCAGTTCTTC CASSLESVNEQFF
. . TRBJ2-1 TRBV20-1 TGCAGTGCTTGGGCGGTGGATGAGCAGTTCTTC CSAWAVDEQFF
. . TRBJ1-5 TRBV12-3/TRBV12-4 TGTGCCAGCAGTTTGAGTCACTTCAATCAGCCCCAGCATTTT CASSLSHFNQPQHF
. once TRBJ1-5 TRBV11-2 TGTGCCAGCAGCTCCCAGGTCGTCGGCAATCAGCCCCAGCATTTT CASSSQVVGNQPQHF
. . TRBJ1-2 TRBV7-9 TGTGCCAGCCAGCAGAACTATGGCTACACCTTC CASQQNYGYTF
. once TRBJ2-3 TRBV7-7 TGTGCCAGCAGCTTAGGGGCAGACACAGATACGCAGTATTTT CASSLGADTDTQYF
TRBD1 . TRBJ2-5 TRBV19 TGTGCCAGTACCCTTACTACAGGGGGCGCAGGCCAAGAGACCCAGTACTTC CASTLTTGGAGQETQYF
. . TRBJ1-1 TRBV28 TGTGCCATCGTCAACACTGAAGCTTTCTTT CAIVNTEAFF
. . TRBJ2-1 TRBV2 TGTGCCAGCAGTACCGGGACTCGACGGGGCAATGAGCAGTTCTTC CASSTGTRRGNEQFF
. . TRBJ1-1 TRBV20-1 TGCAGTGCCCGCAATAGAGTGATCCAAGATGAAGCTTTCTTT CSARNRVIQDEAFF
. . TRBJ1-6 TRBV7-9 TGTGCCAGCAGCCAACCCGGACTTTCACCCCTCCACTTT CASSQPGLSPLHF
. . TRBJ1-5 TRBV29-1 TGCAGCGTTGCCGGGGGGTTCAATCAGCCCCAGCATTTT CSVAGGFNQPQHF
TRBD2 . TRBJ2-5 TRBV11-1 TGTGCCAGCAGCTTAGGACGAGCGGGGGGCGAAGAGACCCAGTACTTC CASSLGRAGGEETQYF
. . TRBJ2-1 TRBV27 TGTGCCAGCAGGACACCCATCAATGAGCAGTTCTTC CASRTPINEQFF
TRBD1 . TRBJ1-4 TRBV29-1 TGCAGCGCAGCAGGGGGCGCAGGTGAAAAACTGTTTTTT CSAAGGAGEKLFF
. few TRBJ1-1 TRBV18 TGTGCCAGCTCACGGGGTAAGGCTGAAGCTTTCTTT CASSRGKAEAFF
. . TRBJ2-5 TRBV11-2 TGTGCCAGCAGCTATTGGGGGGGCGAGACCCAGTACTTC CASSYWGGETQYF